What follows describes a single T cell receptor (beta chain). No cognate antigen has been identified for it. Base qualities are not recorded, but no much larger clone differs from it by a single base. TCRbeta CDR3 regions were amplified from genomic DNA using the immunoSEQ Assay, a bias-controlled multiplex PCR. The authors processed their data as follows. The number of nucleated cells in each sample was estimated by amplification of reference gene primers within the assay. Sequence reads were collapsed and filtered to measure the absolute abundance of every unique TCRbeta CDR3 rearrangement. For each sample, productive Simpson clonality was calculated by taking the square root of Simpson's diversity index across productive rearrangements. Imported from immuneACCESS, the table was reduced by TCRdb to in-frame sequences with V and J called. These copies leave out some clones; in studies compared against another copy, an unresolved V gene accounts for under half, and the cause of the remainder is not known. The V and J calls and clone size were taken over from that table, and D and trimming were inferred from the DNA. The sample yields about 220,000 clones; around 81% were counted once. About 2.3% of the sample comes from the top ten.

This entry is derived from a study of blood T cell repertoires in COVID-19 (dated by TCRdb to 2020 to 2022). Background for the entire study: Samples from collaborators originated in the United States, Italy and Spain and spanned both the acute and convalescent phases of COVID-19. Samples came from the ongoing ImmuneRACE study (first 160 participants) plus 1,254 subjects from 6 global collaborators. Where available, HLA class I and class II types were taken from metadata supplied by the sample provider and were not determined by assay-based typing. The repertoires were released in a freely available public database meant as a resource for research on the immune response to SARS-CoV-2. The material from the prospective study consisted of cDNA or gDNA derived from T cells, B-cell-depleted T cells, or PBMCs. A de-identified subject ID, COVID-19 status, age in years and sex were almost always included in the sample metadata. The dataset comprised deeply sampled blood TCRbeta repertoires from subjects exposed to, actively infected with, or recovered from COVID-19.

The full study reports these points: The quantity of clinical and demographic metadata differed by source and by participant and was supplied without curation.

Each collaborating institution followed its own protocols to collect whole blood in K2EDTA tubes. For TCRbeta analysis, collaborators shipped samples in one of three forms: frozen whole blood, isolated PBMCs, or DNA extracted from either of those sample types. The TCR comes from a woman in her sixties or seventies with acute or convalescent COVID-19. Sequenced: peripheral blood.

The nucleotides are TGTGCCAGCTTCCAGGGGCTTTTTAATTCACCCCTCCACTTT. The resulting protein is CASFQGLFNSPLHF. Recombination joined TRBV28 with TRBJ1-6; the D gene is possibly TRBD1, with 6 bases matching. The CDR3 goes from the cysteine to the phenylalanine over 14 residues. Kept here is only the CDR3 DNA, which spans 42 bases and is read in frame from base 1. Deletion took 8 bases off V and 6 bases off J, with a span of 14 bases between the germline ends. CDR1 and CDR2, looked up from the germline V gene, are MDHEN and SYDVKM.